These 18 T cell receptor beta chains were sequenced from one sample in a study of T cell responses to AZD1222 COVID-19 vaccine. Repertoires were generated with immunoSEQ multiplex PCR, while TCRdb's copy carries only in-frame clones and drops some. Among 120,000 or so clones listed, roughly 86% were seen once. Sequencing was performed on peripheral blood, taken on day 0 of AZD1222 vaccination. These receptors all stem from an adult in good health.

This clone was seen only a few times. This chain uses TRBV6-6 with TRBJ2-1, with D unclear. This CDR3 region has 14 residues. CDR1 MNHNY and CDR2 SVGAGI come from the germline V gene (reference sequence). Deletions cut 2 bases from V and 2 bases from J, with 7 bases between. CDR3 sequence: CASSYGLPYNEQFF. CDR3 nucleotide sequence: TGTGCCAGCAGTTACGGCCTTCCCTACAATGAGCAGTTCTTC.

The CDR3 protein is CASAPGTSKTDTQYF. The CDR3 DNA reads TGCGCCAGCGCCCCCGGGACTAGTAAAACAGATACGCAGTATTTT. This rearrangement joins TRBV5-1 to TRBJ2-3; 8 positions match TRBD2. Germline CDR1 SGHRS, CDR2 YFSETQ. The CDR3 is 15 residues long. Trimming removed 7 bases from V and 3 bases from J; junction bases left unmatched: 10.

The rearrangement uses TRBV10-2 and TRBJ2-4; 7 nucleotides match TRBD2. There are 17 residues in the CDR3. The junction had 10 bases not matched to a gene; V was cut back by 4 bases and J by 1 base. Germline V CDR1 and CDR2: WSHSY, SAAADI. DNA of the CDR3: TGCGCCAGCAGTGCTCGGGAGGCCGGCCTGGCCAAAAACATTCAGTACTTC. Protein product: CASSAREAGLAKNIQYF.

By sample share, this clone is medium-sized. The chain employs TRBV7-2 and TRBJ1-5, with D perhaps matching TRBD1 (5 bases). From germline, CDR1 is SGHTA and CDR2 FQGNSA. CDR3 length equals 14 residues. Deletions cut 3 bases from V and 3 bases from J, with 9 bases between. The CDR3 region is CASSFDSLNQPQHF. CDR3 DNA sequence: TGTGCCAGCAGCTTTGACAGCCTCAATCAGCCCCAGCATTTT.

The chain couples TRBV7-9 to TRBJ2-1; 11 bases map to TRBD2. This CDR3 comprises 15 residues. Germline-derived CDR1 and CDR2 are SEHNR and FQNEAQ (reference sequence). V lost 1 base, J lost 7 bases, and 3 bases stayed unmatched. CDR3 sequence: CASSLVAGGINEQFF. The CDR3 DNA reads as TGTGCCAGCAGCTTAGTAGCGGGGGGGATAAATGAGCAGTTCTTC.

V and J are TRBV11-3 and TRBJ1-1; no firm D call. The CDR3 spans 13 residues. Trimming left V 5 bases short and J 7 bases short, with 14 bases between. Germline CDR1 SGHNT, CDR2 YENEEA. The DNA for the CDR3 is TGTGCCAGCAGCGAACGGCCTAACGATGAAGCTTTCTTT. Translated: CASSERPNDEAFF.

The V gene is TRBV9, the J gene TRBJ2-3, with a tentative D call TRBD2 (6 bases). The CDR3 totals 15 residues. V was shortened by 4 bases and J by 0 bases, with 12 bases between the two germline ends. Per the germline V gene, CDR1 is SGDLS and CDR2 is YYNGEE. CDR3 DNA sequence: TGTGCCAGCAGCTTAGCGGAGGTTAGCACAGATACGCAGTATTTT. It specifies CASSLAEVSTDTQYF.

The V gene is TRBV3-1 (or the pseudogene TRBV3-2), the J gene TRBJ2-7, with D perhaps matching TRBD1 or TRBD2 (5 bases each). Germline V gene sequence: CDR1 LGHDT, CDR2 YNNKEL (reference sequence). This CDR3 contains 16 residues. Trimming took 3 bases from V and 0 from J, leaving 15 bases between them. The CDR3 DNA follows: TGTGCCAGCAGCCAGGGGTGGGGGAAGAGCTCCTACGAGCAGTACTTC. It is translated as CASSQGWGKSSYEQYF.

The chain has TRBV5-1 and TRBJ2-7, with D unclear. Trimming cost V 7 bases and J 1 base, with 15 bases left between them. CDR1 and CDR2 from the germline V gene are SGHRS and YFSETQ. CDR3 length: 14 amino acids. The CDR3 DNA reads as TGCGCCAGCCTTAGTACCCCAGGTTCCTACGAGCAGTACTTC. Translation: CASLSTPGSYEQYF.

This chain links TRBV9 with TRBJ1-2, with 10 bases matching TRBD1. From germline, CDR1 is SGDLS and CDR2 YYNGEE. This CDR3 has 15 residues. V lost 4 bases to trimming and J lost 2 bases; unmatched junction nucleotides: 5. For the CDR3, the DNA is TGTGCCAGCAGCTCCGGGACAGGGGCAAACTATGGCTACACCTTC. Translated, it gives CASSSGTGANYGYTF.

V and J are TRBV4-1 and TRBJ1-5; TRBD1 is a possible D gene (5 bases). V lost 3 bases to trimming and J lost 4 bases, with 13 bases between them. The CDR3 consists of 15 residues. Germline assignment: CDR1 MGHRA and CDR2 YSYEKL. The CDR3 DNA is TGCGCCAGCAGCCAGGACGGGACCGGTAATCAGCCCCAGCATTTT. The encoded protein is CASSQDGTGNQPQHF.

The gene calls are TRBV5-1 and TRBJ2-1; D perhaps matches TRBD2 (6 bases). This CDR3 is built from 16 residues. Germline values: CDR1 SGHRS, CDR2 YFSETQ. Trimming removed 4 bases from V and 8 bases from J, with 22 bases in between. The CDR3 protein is CASSEGGFAGPDEQFF. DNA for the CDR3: TGCGCCAGCAGCGAAGGAGGGTTCGCGGGTCCCGATGAGCAGTTCTTC. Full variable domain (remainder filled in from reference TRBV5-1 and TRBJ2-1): KAGVTQTPRYLIKTRGQQVTLSCSPISGHRSVSWYQQTPGQGLQFLFEYFSETQRNKGNFPGRFSGRQFSNSRSEMNVSTLELGDSALYLCASSEGGFAGPDEQFFGPGTRLTVL.

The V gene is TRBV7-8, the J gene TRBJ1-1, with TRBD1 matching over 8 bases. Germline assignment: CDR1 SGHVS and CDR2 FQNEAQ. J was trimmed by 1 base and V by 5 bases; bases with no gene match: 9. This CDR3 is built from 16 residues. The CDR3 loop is CASSGYRGRKNTEAFF. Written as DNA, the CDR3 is TGTGCCAGCAGCGGGTACAGGGGGAGAAAGAACACTGAAGCTTTCTTT.

The CDR3 spells CASGRSATNEKLFF. The CDR3 coding sequence is TGTGCCAGTGGGCGGAGTGCAACTAATGAAAAACTGTTTTTT. This rearrangement joins TRBV6-5 to TRBJ1-4, with D unclear. Germline loops: CDR1 MNHEY, CDR2 SVGAGI. The CDR3 loop spans 14 amino acids. V was trimmed by 9 bases and J by 0 bases, leaving 11 bases between them.

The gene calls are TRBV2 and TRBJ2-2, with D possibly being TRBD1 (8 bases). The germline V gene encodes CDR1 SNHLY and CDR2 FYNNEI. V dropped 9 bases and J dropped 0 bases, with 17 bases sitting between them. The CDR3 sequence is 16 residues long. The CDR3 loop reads CARRTGRGANTGELFF. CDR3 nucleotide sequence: TGTGCCAGAAGGACAGGGAGGGGAGCGAACACCGGGGAGCTGTTTTTT.

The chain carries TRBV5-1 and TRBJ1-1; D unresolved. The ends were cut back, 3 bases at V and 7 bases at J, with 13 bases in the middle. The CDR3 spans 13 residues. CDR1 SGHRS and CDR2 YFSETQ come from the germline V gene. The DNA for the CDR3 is TGCGCCAGCAGCTGGGGAGGCGGGTATGAAGCTTTCTTT. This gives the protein CASSWGGGYEAFF.

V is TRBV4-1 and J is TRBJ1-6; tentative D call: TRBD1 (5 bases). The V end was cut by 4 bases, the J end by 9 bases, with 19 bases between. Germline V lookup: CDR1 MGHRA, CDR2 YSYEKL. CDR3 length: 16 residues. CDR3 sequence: CASSPNPGQGISPLHF. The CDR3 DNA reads TGCGCCAGCAGCCCAAACCCAGGACAAGGGATTTCACCCCTCCACTTT.

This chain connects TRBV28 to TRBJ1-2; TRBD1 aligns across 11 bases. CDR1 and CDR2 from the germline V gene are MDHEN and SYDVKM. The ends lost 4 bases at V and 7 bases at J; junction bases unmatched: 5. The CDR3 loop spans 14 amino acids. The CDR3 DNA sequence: TGTGCCAGCAGTTCGGGACAGGGGGGACCTGGCTACACCTTC. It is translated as CASSSGQGGPGYTF.